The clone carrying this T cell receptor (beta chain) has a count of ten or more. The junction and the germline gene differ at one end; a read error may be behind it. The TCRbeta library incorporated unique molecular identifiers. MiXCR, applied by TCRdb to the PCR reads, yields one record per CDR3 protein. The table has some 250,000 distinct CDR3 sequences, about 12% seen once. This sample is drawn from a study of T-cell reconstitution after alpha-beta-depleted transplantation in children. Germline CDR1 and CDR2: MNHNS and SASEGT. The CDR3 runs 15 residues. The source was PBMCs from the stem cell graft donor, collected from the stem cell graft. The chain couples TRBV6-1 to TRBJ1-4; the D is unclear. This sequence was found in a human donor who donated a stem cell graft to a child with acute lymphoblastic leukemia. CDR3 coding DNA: TGTGCCAGCAGAGAAGACGGGTCAACTAATGAAAAACTGTTTTTT. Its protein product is CASREDGSTNEKLFF.